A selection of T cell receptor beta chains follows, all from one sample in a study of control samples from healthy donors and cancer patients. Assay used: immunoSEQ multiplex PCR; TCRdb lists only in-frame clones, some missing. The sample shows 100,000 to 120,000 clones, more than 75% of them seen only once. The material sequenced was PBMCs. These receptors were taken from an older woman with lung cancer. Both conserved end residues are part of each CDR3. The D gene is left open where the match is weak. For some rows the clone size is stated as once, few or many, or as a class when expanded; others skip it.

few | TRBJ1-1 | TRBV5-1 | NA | CASSPWGANTEAFF | TGCGCCAGCAGCCCCTGGGGGGCGAACACTGAAGCTTTCTTT
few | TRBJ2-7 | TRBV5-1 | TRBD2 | CASRQPGLVGEQYF | TGCGCCAGCAGACAGCCGGGACTAGTCGGCGAGCAGTACTTC
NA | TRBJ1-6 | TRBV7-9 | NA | CASSLTNSPLHF | TGTGCCAGCAGCTTAACCAATTCACCCCTCCACTTT
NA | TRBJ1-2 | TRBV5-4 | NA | CASSLAGLDGGYTF | TGTGCCAGCAGCTTGGCCGGGTTAGACGGGGGCTACACCTTC
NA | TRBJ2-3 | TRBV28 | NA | CASSPLFPDTQYF | TGTGCCAGCAGTCCCCTCTTCCCAGATACGCAGTATTTT
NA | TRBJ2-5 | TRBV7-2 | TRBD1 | CASSLGQGASETQYF | TGTGCCAGCAGCTTGGGACAGGGGGCATCGGAGACCCAGTACTTC
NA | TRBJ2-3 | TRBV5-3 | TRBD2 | CARSNFAGAWTDTQYF | TGTGCCAGAAGCAACTTCGCGGGAGCGTGGACAGATACGCAGTATTTT
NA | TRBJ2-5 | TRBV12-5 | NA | CASSLMGGGETQYF | TGTGCTAGTAGCCTTATGGGGGGGGGCGAGACCCAGTACTTC
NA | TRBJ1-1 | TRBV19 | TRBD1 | CASSTTPRGRNTEAFF | TGTGCCAGTAGTACAACTCCGAGGGGGCGGAACACTGAAGCTTTCTTT
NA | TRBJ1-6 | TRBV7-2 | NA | CASSLFGGVYNSPLHF | TGTGCCAGCAGCTTATTTGGGGGGGTCTATAATTCACCCCTCCACTTT
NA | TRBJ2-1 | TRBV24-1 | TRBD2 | CATSDLTSGLAGNEQFF | TGTGCCACCAGTGATTTGACTTCTGGACTAGCGGGCAATGAGCAGTTCTTC
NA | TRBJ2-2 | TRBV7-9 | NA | CASSLSRTANTGELFF | TGTGCCAGCAGCCTCTCAAGGACGGCCAACACCGGGGAGCTGTTTTTT
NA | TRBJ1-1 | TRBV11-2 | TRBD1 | CASSSRGTGPDSFF | TGTGCCAGCAGCTCGAGGGGGACAGGGCCGGATTCTTTCTTT
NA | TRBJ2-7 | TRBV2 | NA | CASSAGRGYEQYF | TGTGCCAGCAGTGCCGGGCGAGGGTACGAGCAGTACTTC
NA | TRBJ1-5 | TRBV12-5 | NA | CASGLWGNQPQHF | TGTGCTAGTGGTTTGTGGGGAAATCAGCCCCAGCATTTT
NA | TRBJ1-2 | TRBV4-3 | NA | CASSQDSGPGGYTF | TGCGCCAGCAGCCAAGATTCAGGGCCGGGAGGCTACACCTTC
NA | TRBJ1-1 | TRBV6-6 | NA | CASSYSGGTVNTEAFF | TGTGCCAGCAGTTACTCGGGTGGGACGGTGAACACTGAAGCTTTCTTT
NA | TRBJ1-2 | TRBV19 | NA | CASSIAGYGYTF | TGTGCCAGTAGTATTGCAGGGTACGGCTACACCTTC
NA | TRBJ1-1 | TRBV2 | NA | CASSGPTKNTEAFF | TGTGCCAGCAGTGGGCCGACAAAGAACACTGAAGCTTTCTTT
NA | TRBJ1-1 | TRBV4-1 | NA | CASSQVLWREAFF | TGCGCCAGCAGCCAAGTACTGTGGCGTGAAGCTTTCTTT
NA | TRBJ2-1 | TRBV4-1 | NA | CASSHLLSYNEQFF | TGCGCCAGCAGCCACTTGCTCTCCTACAATGAGCAGTTCTTC
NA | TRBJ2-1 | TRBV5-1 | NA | CASSERGPPGNEQFF | TGCGCCAGCAGCGAACGAGGCCCGCCCGGGAATGAGCAGTTCTTC
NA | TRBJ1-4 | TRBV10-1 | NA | CASRIKCRVATNEKLFF | TGCGCCAGCAGGATAAAATGTAGGGTTGCAACTAATGAAAAACTGTTTTTT
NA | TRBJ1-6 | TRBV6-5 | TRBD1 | CASSYGTGNSPLHF | TGTGCCAGCAGTTACGGGACAGGGAATTCACCCCTCCACTTT
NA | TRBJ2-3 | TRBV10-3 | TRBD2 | CAISSGGATDTQYF | TGTGCCATCAGTAGCGGGGGGGCCACAGATACGCAGTATTTT
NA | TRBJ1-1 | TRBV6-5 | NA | CASSLKPGPPVGEAFF | TGTGCCAGCAGTTTAAAACCGGGTCCCCCGGTTGGTGAAGCTTTCTTT
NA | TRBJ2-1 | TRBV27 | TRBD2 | CASSSIPGLASNEQFF | TGTGCCAGCAGTTCCATTCCGGGACTAGCATCAAATGAGCAGTTCTTC
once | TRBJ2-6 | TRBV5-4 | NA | CASSSGGQSVSGANVLTF | TGTGCCAGCAGCTCGGGGGGACAGTCCGTATCTGGGGCCAACGTCCTGACTTTC
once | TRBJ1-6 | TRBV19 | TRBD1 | CASSPDRPSSYNSPLHF | TGTGCCAGTAGTCCGGACAGGCCGAGCTCCTATAATTCACCCCTCCACTTT
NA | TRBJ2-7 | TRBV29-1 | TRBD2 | CSARLAGGGYEQYF | TGCAGCGCCCGACTAGCGGGAGGGGGCTACGAGCAGTACTTC
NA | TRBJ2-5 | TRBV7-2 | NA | CASSFGDRQETQYF | TGTGCCAGCAGCTTTGGAGACAGGCAAGAGACCCAGTACTTC
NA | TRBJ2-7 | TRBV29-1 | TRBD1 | CSVRRGNYEQYF | TGCAGCGTCCGCAGGGGGAACTACGAGCAGTACTTC
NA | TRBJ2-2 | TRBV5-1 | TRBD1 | CASSLETGQNTGELFF | TGCGCCAGCAGCCTCGAGACAGGGCAGAACACCGGGGAGCTGTTTTTT
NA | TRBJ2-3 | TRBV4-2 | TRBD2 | CASSQDFASGRGSTDTQYF | TGTGCCAGCAGCCAAGATTTTGCTAGCGGGAGGGGGAGCACAGATACGCAGTATTTT
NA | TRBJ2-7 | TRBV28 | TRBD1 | CATGGTGPYEQYF | TGTGCCACTGGTGGGACAGGACCCTACGAGCAGTACTTC
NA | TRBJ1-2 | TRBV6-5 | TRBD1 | CASRTGQGFYGYTF | TGTGCCAGCAGAACGGGACAGGGCTTTTATGGCTACACCTTC
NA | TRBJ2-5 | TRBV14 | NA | CASSQGRFAGAQAETQYF | TGTGCCAGCAGCCAAGGTCGGTTCGCCGGCGCACAGGCGGAGACCCAGTACTTC
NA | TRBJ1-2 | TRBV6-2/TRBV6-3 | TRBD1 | CASSLNTGTGSGGYTF | TGTGCCAGCAGCCTAAATACCGGGACAGGGTCCGGCGGCTACACCTTC
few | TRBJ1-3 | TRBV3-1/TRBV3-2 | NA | CASSQDLGSSGNTIYF | TGTGCCAGCAGCCAAGATTTGGGGAGCTCTGGAAACACCATATATTTT
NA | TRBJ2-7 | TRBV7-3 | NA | CASSLLPKGGEQYF | TGTGCCAGCAGCTTACTCCCGAAGGGGGGCGAGCAGTACTTC
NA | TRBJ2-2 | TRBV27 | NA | CASSLYGSMGGELFF | TGTGCCAGCAGTTTATACGGGAGTATGGGCGGGGAGCTGTTTTTT
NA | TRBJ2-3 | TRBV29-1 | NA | CSATGVGTDTQYF | TGCAGCGCCACGGGGGTCGGAACAGATACGCAGTATTTT
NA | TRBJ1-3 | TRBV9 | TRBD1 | CASSSAGGGNTIYF | TGTGCCAGCAGCTCCGCAGGGGGTGGAAACACCATATATTTT
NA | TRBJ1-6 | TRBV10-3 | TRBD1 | CAISETRQGGNSPLHF | TGTGCCATCAGTGAGACCCGACAGGGGGGCAATTCACCCCTCCACTTT
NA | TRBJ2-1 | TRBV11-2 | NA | CASSPQTTSYNEQFF | TGTGCCAGCAGCCCCCAGACAACGTCCTACAATGAGCAGTTCTTC
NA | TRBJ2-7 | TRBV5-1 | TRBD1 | CASSGTGDEQYF | TGCGCCAGCAGCGGGACAGGGGACGAGCAGTACTTC
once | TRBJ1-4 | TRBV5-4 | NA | CASSPGFTPEKLFF | TGTGCCAGCAGCCCCGGCTTCACGCCGGAAAAACTGTTTTTT
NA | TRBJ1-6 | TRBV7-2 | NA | CASSLAWPSGSSYNSPLHF | TGTGCCAGCAGCTTAGCATGGCCAAGCGGGAGCTCCTATAATTCACCCCTCCACTTT
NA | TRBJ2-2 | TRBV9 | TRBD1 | CASSDGQANTGELFF | TGTGCCAGCAGCGATGGACAGGCGAACACCGGGGAGCTGTTTTTT
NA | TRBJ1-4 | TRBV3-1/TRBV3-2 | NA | CASSPTGTEKLFF | TGTGCCAGCAGCCCTACAGGGACGGAAAAACTGTTTTTT
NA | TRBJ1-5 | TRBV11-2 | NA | CASSFGTNQPQHF | TGTGCCAGCAGCTTTGGGACCAATCAGCCCCAGCATTTT
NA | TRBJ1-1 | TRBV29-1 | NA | CSVDKGTEAFF | TGCAGCGTTGACAAGGGCACTGAAGCTTTCTTT
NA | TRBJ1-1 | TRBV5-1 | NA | CASSLVGQRNTEAFF | TGCGCCAGCAGCTTGGTTGGACAGAGAAACACTGAAGCTTTCTTT
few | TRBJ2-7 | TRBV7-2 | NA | CASSSYTLQYYEQYF | TGTGCCAGCAGCTCCTACACACTACAATACTACGAGCAGTACTTC
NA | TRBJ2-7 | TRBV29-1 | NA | CSVDVQLVYEQYF | TGCAGCGTTGACGTTCAGCTAGTCTACGAGCAGTACTTC